A selection of T cell receptor beta chains follows, all from one sample in a study of T cell changes during pregnancy in multiple sclerosis. The table came from immunoSEQ multiplex PCR; TCRdb's copy has only in-frame clones and leaves some out. In the table there are about 50,000 clones, under 95% of which are singletons. The sample here was CD8+ T cells from peripheral blood mononuclear cells, taken before pregnancy. These receptors came from a female donor with multiple sclerosis, enrolled in a pregnancy study. CDR3s include the opening cysteine and the closing phenylalanine or tryptophan. A D gene is named only where the DNA matches it firmly. Size is omitted from some rows. Given values are once, few, many or a class for expanded clones.

.	TRBV5-4	TRBJ2-7	.	CASSLVSAGEQYF	TGTGCCAGCAGCTTGGTGTCCGCCGGCGAGCAGTACTTC
.	TRBV29-1	TRBJ2-1	TRBD2	CSVEGGLAGEQFF	TGCAGCGTTGAAGGGGGGCTAGCGGGTGAGCAGTTCTTC
.	TRBV19	TRBJ1-4	.	CASRMFGAINEKLFF	TGTGCCAGTAGGATGTTTGGGGCAATAAATGAAAAACTGTTTTTT
few	TRBV19	TRBJ1-2	.	CASSIGLGRIDGYTF	TGTGCCAGTAGTATAGGCCTAGGCAGAATCGATGGCTACACCTTC
.	TRBV11-1	TRBJ2-2	TRBD2	CASSFTPFSSGINTGELFF	TGTGCCAGCAGCTTCACACCCTTTTCTAGCGGGATAAACACCGGGGAGCTGTTTTTT
.	TRBV4-2	TRBJ2-1	TRBD2	CASSGSAGDHNEQFF	TGTGCCAGCAGTGGTTCAGCGGGAGATCACAATGAGCAGTTCTTC
.	TRBV9	TRBJ1-1	TRBD1	CASSVIQGGTEAFF	TGTGCCAGCAGCGTTATTCAGGGGGGCACTGAAGCTTTCTTT
.	TRBV9	TRBJ1-1	.	CASSVEGGDTEAFF	TGTGCCAGCAGCGTGGAGGGAGGGGATACTGAAGCTTTCTTT
.	TRBV27	TRBJ2-3	.	CASSLQTYTDTQYF	TGTGCCAGCAGTTTACAGACTTACACAGATACGCAGTATTTT
.	TRBV7-3	TRBJ1-1	TRBD1	CASSPSTGLTEAFF	TGTGCCAGCAGCCCATCGACAGGGCTCACTGAAGCTTTCTTT
.	TRBV28	TRBJ1-2	.	CASSLSGSYGYTF	TGTGCCAGCAGTTTATCGGGGAGCTATGGCTACACCTTC
.	TRBV11-2	TRBJ2-2	TRBD2	CASSSGLAGYTGELFF	TGTGCCAGCAGCTCCGGACTAGCGGGATACACCGGGGAGCTGTTTTTT
.	TRBV5-8	TRBJ1-1	TRBD1	CASSIGTGGGTEAFF	TGTGCCAGCAGCATCGGGACAGGCGGAGGTACTGAAGCTTTCTTT
.	TRBV9	TRBJ2-1	.	CASTRGRGSYNEQFF	TGTGCCAGCACCCGTGGCAGGGGCTCCTACAATGAGCAGTTCTTC
once	TRBV5-1	TRBJ1-2	.	CASSLKHSLYGYTF	TGCGCCAGCAGCCTTAAACACAGTCTCTATGGCTACACCTTC
few	TRBV6-5	TRBJ2-3	TRBD2	CASSLAGKTDTQYF	TGTGCCAGCAGCCTAGCGGGAAAGACAGATACGCAGTATTTT
.	TRBV4-3	TRBJ1-1	.	CASSQSRQLPNTEAFF	TGCGCCAGCAGCCAAAGCCGACAGTTACCGAACACTGAAGCTTTCTTT
.	TRBV19	TRBJ2-3	TRBD2	CASSPNAAGGDTDTQYF	TGTGCCAGTAGTCCCAATGCCGCGGGGGGGGACACAGATACGCAGTATTTT
.	TRBV4-1	TRBJ2-7	.	CASSQAVGEQYF	TGCGCCAGCAGCCAAGCGGTCGGGGAGCAGTACTTC
once	TRBV19	TRBJ1-2	TRBD1	CASSPHRGDGYTF	TGTGCCAGTAGTCCCCACAGGGGTGATGGCTACACCTTC
.	TRBV5-1	TRBJ2-1	TRBD2	CASSTGTAGGDEQFF	TGCGCCAGCAGCACAGGGACTGCCGGGGGGGATGAGCAGTTCTTC
.	TRBV19	TRBJ1-1	.	CASSGAGTEAFF	TGTGCCAGTAGTGGGGCGGGGACTGAAGCTTTCTTT
.	TRBV4-1	TRBJ2-1	.	CASSQDLDMEQFF	TGCGCCAGCAGCCAAGATCTGGACATGGAGCAGTTCTTC
.	TRBV6-4	TRBJ2-1	TRBD1	CASRLTTGGFYNEQFF	TGTGCCAGCAGGCTAACGACAGGGGGGTTCTACAATGAGCAGTTCTTC
few	TRBV6-1	TRBJ1-1	.	CASSQQGLNTEAFF	TGTGCCAGCAGCCAACAGGGACTAAACACTGAAGCTTTCTTT
.	TRBV27	TRBJ2-1	.	CASSRGRWLASYNEQFF	TGTGCCAGCAGCCGCGGGCGTTGGCTAGCTTCCTACAATGAGCAGTTCTTC
.	TRBV27	TRBJ2-1	TRBD2	CASSLSGTYNEQFF	TGTGCCAGCAGTTTAAGCGGGACTTACAATGAGCAGTTCTTC
.	TRBV19	TRBJ2-1	.	CASSITRYNEQFF	TGTGCCAGTAGTATAACCCGGTACAATGAGCAGTTCTTC
.	TRBV28	TRBJ2-7	TRBD1	CASSPGQGGGGFSYEQYF	TGTGCCAGCAGTCCGGGACAGGGGGGCGGCGGGTTCTCCTACGAGCAGTACTTC
.	TRBV7-6	TRBJ1-1	TRBD1	CASRPGQGATEAFF	TGTGCCAGCAGACCGGGACAGGGGGCCACTGAAGCTTTCTTT
.	TRBV10-3	TRBJ2-7	TRBD2	CAISESLRAASGLYEQYF	TGTGCCATCAGTGAGTCGTTGCGTGCGGCTAGCGGGTTATACGAGCAGTACTTC
.	TRBV27	TRBJ2-7	TRBD1	CASSFQGTGYEQYF	TGTGCCAGCAGTTTCCAAGGGACAGGGTACGAGCAGTACTTC
once	TRBV4-3	TRBJ2-1	.	CASSQDLVPTRTNNEQFF	TGCGCCAGCAGCCAAGATCTGGTTCCAACTAGAACCAACAATGAGCAGTTCTTC
medium-sized	TRBV6-1	TRBJ2-7	.	CASRHDRLEQYF	TGTGCCAGCAGACACGACAGGCTAGAGCAGTACTTC
.	TRBV2	TRBJ2-1	TRBD2	CASSFPSGANNEQFF	TGTGCCAGCAGTTTCCCTAGCGGGGCCAACAATGAGCAGTTCTTC
.	TRBV9	TRBJ2-7	.	CASNRGTNTEQYF	TGTGCCAGCAACCGTGGTACAAATACCGAGCAGTACTTC
.	TRBV6-1	TRBJ2-1	TRBD2	CASSEVLAGYHEQFF	TGTGCCAGCAGTGAAGTCCTAGCGGGGTACCATGAGCAGTTCTTC
.	TRBV5-1	TRBJ1-2	.	CASSLNSASGYGYTF	TGCGCCAGCAGCTTAAATAGCGCGTCAGGCTATGGCTACACCTTC
.	TRBV11-3	TRBJ2-1	TRBD2	CASSLGIAGIGEQFF	TGTGCCAGCAGCTTAGGGATAGCGGGAATTGGTGAGCAGTTCTTC
.	TRBV19	TRBJ1-1	.	CASSDERGLNTEAFF	TGTGCCAGTAGTGATGAGAGAGGGTTGAACACTGAAGCTTTCTTT
.	TRBV30	TRBJ1-2	.	CAWDLTGFTF	TGTGCCTGGGATCTGACGGGTTTTACCTTC
.	TRBV4-1	TRBJ1-5	TRBD1	CASSVRDREQPQHF	TGCGCCAGCAGCGTGAGGGACAGAGAACAGCCCCAGCATTTT
.	TRBV30	TRBJ2-1	.	CAWSLASVYNEQFF	TGTGCCTGGAGTCTGGCTAGCGTTTACAATGAGCAGTTCTTC
.	TRBV27	TRBJ2-7	TRBD1	CASRASAGQGRGEQYF	TGTGCCAGCAGAGCTTCCGCGGGACAGGGGAGGGGGGAGCAGTACTTC
.	TRBV7-9	TRBJ2-5	TRBD2	CASSLETSGGETQYF	TGTGCCAGCAGCTTAGAAACTAGCGGGGGTGAGACCCAGTACTTC